What follows are 31 T cell receptor beta chains derived from one specimen sequenced in a study of CD8+ T cells in alopecia areata. The treatment was: oral pan-JAK inhibitor, 5-10 mg twice daily. Following RNA extraction, reverse transcription yielded cDNA that acted as the sequencing template. Generated by immunoSEQ multiplex PCR, the TCRdb table keeps only in-frame clones and is missing some. The sample records hundreds of thousands of clones, approximately 72% being singletons. The source material was CD4+ T cells sorted from blood, sampled at week 44, from a patient treated with tofacitinib. These receptors were taken from a human donor with alopecia areata.

This chain connects TRBV4-3 to TRBJ2-3; 11 positions match TRBD2. The germline CDR1 and CDR2 sequences are LGHNA and YSLEER. The CDR3 has 17 residues. J was trimmed by 4 bases and V by 5 bases; bases with no gene match: 11. CDR3 protein: CASSKGVLAGVADTQYF. The CDR3 nucleotides read TGCGCCAGCAGCAAAGGGGTACTAGCGGGGGTGGCAGATACGCAGTATTTT.

The sample holds one count of this clone. The CDR3, as DNA: TGTGCCAGCTCGACCTCAGGTTCAGAGACCCAGTACTTC. Protein product: CASSTSGSETQYF. The V and J genes are TRBV11-2 and TRBJ2-5, with no clear D. This CDR3 region has 13 residues. Trimming pared 8 bases from V and 4 bases from J, leaving 14 bases between. Germline V CDR1 and CDR2: SGHAT, FQNNGV.

A few counts support this clone. The chain couples TRBV7-3 to TRBJ2-3, with 8 bases that match TRBD1. J gave up 3 bases and V 5 bases, and 7 bases lay outside the gene matches. Germline loops: CDR1 SGHTA, CDR2 FQGTGA. This CDR3 comprises 15 residues. The CDR3 reads CASSPGTGPTDTQYF. The CDR3 nucleotides are TGTGCCAGCAGCCCCGGGACAGGACCAACAGATACGCAGTATTTT.

The count of this clone is one. V and J are TRBV7-8 and TRBJ1-1; 9 positions agree with TRBD1. V lost 5 bases to trimming and J lost 4 bases; unmatched junction nucleotides: 5. CDR3 length: 14 residues. Germline-derived CDR1 and CDR2 are SGHVS and FQNEAQ. This CDR3 is CASSGGQGSTEAFF. CDR3 DNA: TGTGCCAGCAGCGGAGGACAGGGGAGCACTGAAGCTTTCTTT.

The chain links TRBV30 to TRBJ1-4; no reliable D call. Trimming removed 2 bases at V and 4 bases at J, with 14 bases between. Looked up from germline, CDR1 is GTSNPN and CDR2 is SVGIG (reference sequence). This CDR3 spans 15 amino acids. Written as DNA, the CDR3 is TGTGCCTGGAGTCGCGGCGAGTCCGTTAATGAAAAACTGTTTTTT. The encoded protein is CAWSRGESVNEKLFF.

The CDR3 sequence: CAWARDTHQQYF. The CDR3 bases are TGTGCCTGGGCGAGGGACACCCACCAGCAGTACTTC. The J gene is TRBJ2-7, the V gene TRBV30; D is perhaps TRBD1 (6 bases). Germline V gene sequence: CDR1 GTSNPN, CDR2 SVGIG (reference sequence). The V end lost 5 bases, the J end lost 8 bases, and 16 bases lay between the germline ends. This CDR3 comprises 12 residues.

The chain recombines TRBV2 with TRBJ2-7; D remains ambiguous. Germline CDR1 SNHLY, CDR2 FYNNEI. The CDR3 runs to 11 residues. The germline V and J ends were trimmed by 6 bases and 3 bases, with 6 bases remaining between them. The CDR3 bases are TGTGCCAGCAGGGCAAACTACGAGCAGTACTTC. Its translation is CASRANYEQYF. The variable domain in full, with the rest retrieved from reference TRBV2 and TRBJ2-7, is EPEVTQTPSHQVTQMGQEVILRCVPISNHLYFYWYRQILGQKVEFLVSFYNNEISEKSEIFDDQFSVERPDGSNFTLKIRSTKLEDSAMYFCASRANYEQYFGPGTRLTVT.

The rearrangement links TRBV27 to TRBJ2-3; the D gene could be TRBD1 or TRBD2 (5 bases each). The CDR3 consists of 13 residues. The germline V and J ends were trimmed by 3 bases and 4 bases, with 8 bases remaining between them. Germline loops: CDR1 MNHEY, CDR2 SMNVEV (reference sequence). Here the CDR3 DNA reads TGTGCCAGCAGTTTGCTGGGACCAGATACGCAGTATTTT. This gives the protein CASSLLGPDTQYF.

J is TRBJ1-1 and V is TRBV4-3; D is possibly TRBD1 (6 bases). This CDR3 spans 14 amino acids. The V gene lost 0 bases and the J gene lost 6 bases, with 11 bases spanning the gap. Germline CDR1 and CDR2: LGHNA and YSLEER. The CDR3 DNA reads as TGCGCCAGCAGCCAAGATCAGGGGATCGCTGAAGCTTTCTTT. Translated, it gives CASSQDQGIAEAFF.

The chain employs TRBV25-1 and TRBJ2-7; 7 nucleotides agree with TRBD1. The V gene's germline CDR1 is MGHDK and CDR2 SYGVNS. Trimming removed 7 bases from V and 6 bases from J; junction bases left unmatched: 9. The CDR3 runs to 13 residues. The CDR3 DNA sequence: TGTGCCAGCACAAGAGGGGGCATCGGCGAGCAGTACTTC. Protein product: CASTRGGIGEQYF.

The chain uses TRBV25-1 and TRBJ1-1; D call uncertain. The CDR3 covers 14 residues. The germline CDR1 and CDR2 sequences are MGHDK and SYGVNS. The germline V and J ends were trimmed by 1 base and 4 bases, with 10 bases remaining between them. Here the CDR3 DNA reads TGTGCCAGCAGTGAATGGGGTGACGGCACTGAAGCTTTCTTT. It encodes CASSEWGDGTEAFF.

This rearrangement joins TRBV27 to TRBJ2-1, with 8 bases lining up with TRBD2. CDR1 and CDR2 (germline): MNHEY, SMNVEV (reference sequence). After removal of 2 bases from V and 4 bases from J, the junction contained 1 base not matched to a gene. The length of the CDR3 is 14 residues. CDR3: CASSLQRGYNEQFF. The CDR3 bases are TGTGCCAGCAGTTTACAGCGGGGGTACAATGAGCAGTTCTTC.

The rearrangement uses TRBV5-6 and TRBJ2-7; D is perhaps TRBD2 (6 bases). The V end lost 4 bases, the J end lost 3 bases, and 20 bases lay between the germline ends. Germline CDR1 reads SGHDT; CDR2 reads YYEEEE. There are 16 residues in the CDR3. The CDR3 bases are TGTGCCAGCAGCCCCCGGATGGCGGGGCGAGGCTACGAGCAGTACTTC. Encoded protein: CASSPRMAGRGYEQYF.

This clone has only one observation. The chain carries TRBV7-3 and TRBJ1-1; D is undetermined. Trimming left V 5 bases short and J 2 bases short, with 9 bases between. Per germline, CDR1 SGHTA and CDR2 FQGTGA. CDR3 length equals 13 residues. CDR3 residues: CASSVSANTEAFF. CDR3 DNA sequence: TGTGCCAGCAGCGTCTCAGCAAACACTGAAGCTTTCTTT.

In this sample, this clone turned up many times. The chain carries TRBV19 and TRBJ1-5, with D perhaps TRBD1 (5 bases). The CDR3 runs to 12 residues. Trimming left V 1 base short and J 11 bases short, with 9 bases between. Germline CDR1 reads LNHDA; CDR2 reads SQIVND (reference sequence). The CDR3 spells CASSIAGAAQHF. The CDR3 coding sequence is TGTGCCAGTAGTATAGCCGGGGCGGCCCAGCATTTT.

The chain employs TRBV20-1 and TRBJ2-1; D is unresolved. Germline CDR1 reads DFQATT; CDR2 reads SNEGSKA (reference sequence). V lost 3 bases and J lost 9, with 6 bases in between. The CDR3 is 10 amino acids. This CDR3 reads CSARLSEQFF. DNA for the CDR3: TGCAGTGCTAGGCTCAGTGAGCAGTTCTTC.

J is TRBJ2-7 and V is TRBV10-3, with 9 nucleotides matching TRBD2. V lost 5 bases and J lost 1; bases outside the gene matches: 9. The CDR3 is made up of 16 amino acids. Germline V gives CDR1 ENHRY, CDR2 SYGVKD. The CDR3 nucleotides are TGTGCCATCAGTCCGATGCTAGCGGGGTCTTCCTACGAGCAGTACTTC. Amino acid sequence: CAISPMLAGSSYEQYF.

This chain uses TRBV30 with TRBJ1-5; D is perhaps TRBD1 (5 bases). Per the germline V gene, CDR1 is GTSNPN and CDR2 is SVGIG (reference sequence). The V and J ends lost 2 bases and 5 bases respectively, with 10 bases between them. The CDR3 extends over 13 amino acids. Here the CDR3 DNA reads TGTGCCTGGAGTAGAAACAGGCATCAGCCCCAGCATTTT. Its protein product is CAWSRNRHQPQHF.

This clone appeared a few times. This CDR3 is CASSVGHGPGRGYTF. The CDR3 DNA reads as TGTGCCAGCAGCGTAGGACACGGTCCGGGGAGGGGCTACACCTTC. This rearrangement joins TRBV9 to TRBJ1-2; the D is unclear. This CDR3 spans 15 amino acids. Germline V gene data show CDR1 as SGDLS and CDR2 as YYNGEE. V lost 0 bases and J 8 bases, leaving 17 bases between the germline ends.

This clone was counted only a few times. The V and J genes are TRBV7-9 and TRBJ2-3; tentatively, D is TRBD2 (6 bases). Trimming took 4 bases from V and 2 from J, leaving 10 bases between them. The CDR3 is 14 residues long. Germline V gene sequence: CDR1 SEHNR, CDR2 FQNEAQ (reference sequence). CDR3 bases: TGTGCCAGCAGCTCGGGAGTTCTCACAGATACGCAGTATTTT. It encodes CASSSGVLTDTQYF.

The V and J genes are TRBV6-6 and TRBJ2-3, with D possibly matching TRBD2 (5 bases). The CDR3 sequence is 12 residues long. Per the germline V gene, CDR1 is MNHNY and CDR2 is SVGAGI (reference sequence). The germline V and J ends were trimmed by 6 bases and 6 bases, with 10 bases remaining between them. The CDR3 sequence: CASSFIADTQYF. The DNA of the CDR3 is TGTGCCAGCAGCTTTATAGCGGATACGCAGTATTTT.

A few counts support this clone. The rearrangement joins TRBV5-1 to TRBJ2-6; D may be TRBD2 (5 bases). V was cut by 9 bases and J by 0 bases, with 31 bases left in between. Germline CDR1 SGHRS, CDR2 YFSETQ. The CDR3 spans 21 residues. The CDR3 region is CATKSSDDWLTAGSGANVLTF. The DNA for the CDR3 is TGCGCCACCAAATCGAGTGATGATTGGCTCACCGCGGGCTCTGGGGCCAACGTCCTGACTTTC.

The rearrangement links TRBV15 to TRBJ2-3, with D unresolved. The germline V and J ends were trimmed by 0 bases and 5 bases, with 6 bases remaining between them. CDR1 is LNHNV and CDR2 is YYDKDF in the germline V gene (reference sequence). The CDR3 runs to 13 residues. The CDR3 bases are TGTGCCACCAGCAGAGATAAGGAAGATACGCAGTATTTT. Its protein is CATSRDKEDTQYF.

The chain is built from TRBV2 and TRBJ2-1, with D possibly being TRBD1 or TRBD2 (5 bases each). Looked up from germline, CDR1 is SNHLY and CDR2 is FYNNEI. The CDR3 has 14 amino acids. Trimming stripped 3 bases from V and 1 base from J, with 7 bases between. This CDR3 is CASSEGRSYNEQFF. The CDR3 coding sequence is TGTGCCAGCAGTGAGGGACGGTCCTACAATGAGCAGTTCTTC.

The chain joins TRBV9 to TRBJ1-6; the D gene is possibly TRBD1 (6 bases). Germline CDR1 reads SGDLS; CDR2 reads YYNGEE. The CDR3 has 15 residues. The germline V and J ends were trimmed by 5 bases and 5 bases, with 14 bases remaining between them. The CDR3 DNA sequence: TGTGCCAGCAGTTCAAGCAGGGGTCATAATTCACCCCTCCACTTT. This gives the protein CASSSSRGHNSPLHF.

The chain combines TRBV15 with TRBJ2-3, with TRBD1 matching 8 bases. Germline values: CDR1 LNHNV, CDR2 YYDKDF (reference sequence). The ends lost 2 bases at V and 6 bases at J; junction bases unmatched: 7. This CDR3 has 15 amino acids. The CDR3 region has the DNA TGTGCCACCAGCAGATCGGCAGGGGGCGAGGATACGCAGTATTTT. Protein sequence: CATSRSAGGEDTQYF. The full variable domain, rest sourced from reference TRBV15 and TRBJ2-3, is DAMVIQNPRYQVTQFGKPVTLSCSQTLNHNVMYWYQQKSSQAPKLLFHYYDKDFNNEADTPDNFQSRRPNTSFCFLDIRSPGLGDTAMYLCATSRSAGGEDTQYFGPGTRLTVL.

The chain carries TRBV29-1 and TRBJ1-2, with D possibly matching TRBD1 (6 bases). CDR3 length equals 12 residues. Deletions cut 6 bases from V and 3 bases from J, with 11 bases between. Germline V CDR1 and CDR2: SQVTM, ANQGSEA. The CDR3: CSVPQGDYGYTF. The CDR3 DNA reads as TGCAGCGTACCACAGGGAGACTATGGCTACACCTTC.

The V and J genes are TRBV7-9 and TRBJ2-1; D is unclear. The V end was cut by 1 base, the J end by 0 bases, with 13 bases between. The CDR3 is 17 residues long. Germline CDR1 and CDR2: SEHNR and FQNEAQ (reference sequence). CDR3 protein: CASSLERLASSYNEQFF. Written as DNA, the CDR3 is TGTGCCAGCAGCTTAGAGCGCTTGGCCAGCTCCTACAATGAGCAGTTCTTC.

The CDR3 bases are TGTGCCTGGAGTGAGGGACTAGCCTACGAGCAGTACTTC. This sequence encodes CAWSEGLAYEQYF. The chain joins TRBV30 to TRBJ2-7; 8 nucleotides align to TRBD2. V shed 1 base and J 2 bases; nucleotides not matched to a gene: 1. The CDR3 contains 13 residues. The germline V gene has CDR1 GTSNPN and CDR2 SVGIG (reference sequence).

This clone was counted only a few times. The genes are TRBV29-1 and TRBJ1-2; TRBD1 aligns across 8 bases. CDR1 is SQVTM, CDR2 ANQGSEA, per germline. Trimming cost V 7 bases and J 6 bases; bases outside gene matches: 13. The CDR3 totals 14 residues. The CDR3 nucleotides are TGCAGCGCCCACGGTCCGGGACAGGTCGATGGCTACACCTTC. This translates into CSAHGPGQVDGYTF.

V gene TRBV7-8 combines with J gene TRBJ2-3, with 9 bases fitting TRBD2. The V segment lost 3 bases and the J segment 3 bases; nucleotides outside the gene matches: 4. Germline V gene data show CDR1 as SGHVS and CDR2 as FQNEAQ. The CDR3 has 15 residues. The CDR3, as DNA: TGTGCCAGCAGCTTCCGGGGACTAGCAACAGATACGCAGTATTTT. This gives the protein CASSFRGLATDTQYF.